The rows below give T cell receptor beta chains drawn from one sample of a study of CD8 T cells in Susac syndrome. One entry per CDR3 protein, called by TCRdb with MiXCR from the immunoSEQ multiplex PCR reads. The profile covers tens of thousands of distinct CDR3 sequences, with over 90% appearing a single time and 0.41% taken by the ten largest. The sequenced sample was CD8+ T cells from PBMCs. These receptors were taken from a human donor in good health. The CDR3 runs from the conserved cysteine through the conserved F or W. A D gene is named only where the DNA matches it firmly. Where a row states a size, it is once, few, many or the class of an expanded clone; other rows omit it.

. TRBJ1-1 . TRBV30 TGTGCCTGGAGCATTAACACTGAAGCTTTCTTT CAWSINTEAFF
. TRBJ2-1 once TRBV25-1 TGTGCCAGCAGTGAGGTTGTCGATGAGCAGTTCTTC CASSEVVDEQFF
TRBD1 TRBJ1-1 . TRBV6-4 TGTGCCAGCAGCCTGGGACAGCCAGGGGCTGAAGCTTTCTTT CASSLGQPGAEAFF
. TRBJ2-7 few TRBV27 TGTGCCAGCAGTTTATCAGCCGTCTACGAGCAGTACTTC CASSLSAVYEQYF
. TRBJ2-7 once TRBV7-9 TGTGCCAGCAGCTTATTGCCCTCGGGCGGCAACTACGAGCAGTACTTC CASSLLPSGGNYEQYF
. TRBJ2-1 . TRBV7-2 TGTGCCAGCAGCTTAATTGTCAATGAGCAGTTCTTC CASSLIVNEQFF
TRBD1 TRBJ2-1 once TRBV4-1 TGCGCCAGCAGCCAAGAGTGGGCAGGGGGCACGGGTGAGCAGTTCTTC CASSQEWAGGTGEQFF
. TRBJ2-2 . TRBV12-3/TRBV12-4 TGTGCCAGCAGTCCACACAAGAACACCGGGGAGCTGTTTTTT CASSPHKNTGELFF
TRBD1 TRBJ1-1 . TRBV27 TGTGCCAGCAGTTTATCGGCAGGGGGCAATACTGAAGCTTTCTTT CASSLSAGGNTEAFF
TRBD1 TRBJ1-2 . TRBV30 TGTGCCTGGGCCCAACAGGGGGGTTATGGCTACACCTTC CAWAQQGGYGYTF
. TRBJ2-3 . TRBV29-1 TGCAGCGTTGAAGAGGGGGCCGGAGATACGCAGTATTTT CSVEEGAGDTQYF
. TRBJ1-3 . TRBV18 TGTGCCAGCTCACCGGCAAAGGGGAAGTCTGGAAACACCATATATTTT CASSPAKGKSGNTIYF
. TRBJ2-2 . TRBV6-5 TGTGCCAGCAGCCTGCTAGCTTTCACCGGGGAGCTGTTTTTT CASSLLAFTGELFF
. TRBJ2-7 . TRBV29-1 TGCAGCGTTGGAGGGGGGGTCGAGCAGTACTTC CSVGGGVEQYF
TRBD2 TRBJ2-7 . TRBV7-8 TGTGCCAGCGGTAGCGGGAGCAGCTACGAGCAGTACTTC CASGSGSSYEQYF
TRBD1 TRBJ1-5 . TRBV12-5 TGTGCTAGTGGAAAACAGGGGTATAGCAATCAGCCCCAGCATTTT CASGKQGYSNQPQHF
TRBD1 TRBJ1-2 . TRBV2 TGTGCCAGCACTGACATTGAAGGGGGCTTAACGGGCTACACCTTC CASTDIEGGLTGYTF
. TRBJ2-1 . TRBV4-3 TGCGCCAGCAGCCAAGAGTACATCCTAAGGGGCAATGAGCAGTTCTTC CASSQEYILRGNEQFF
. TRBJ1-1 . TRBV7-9 TGTGCCAGCAGCTTTAGCGCGGGCAACACGAAAACGATTTATGAAGCTTTCTTT CASSFSAGNTKTIYEAFF
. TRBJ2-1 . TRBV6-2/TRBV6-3 TGTGCCAGCAGTTACGCGGCGGGAAGCTACAATGAGCAGTTCTTC CASSYAAGSYNEQFF
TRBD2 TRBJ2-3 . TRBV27 TGTGCCAGCGGTCTAGCGGGAGGGCTCACAGATACGCAGTATTTT CASGLAGGLTDTQYF
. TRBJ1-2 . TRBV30 TGTGCCTGGAGTGTAAGGCGGAACTATGGCTACACCTTC CAWSVRRNYGYTF
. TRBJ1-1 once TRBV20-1 TGCAGTGCCCCGGGGGGGCAGAACACTGAAGCTTTCTTT CSAPGGQNTEAFF
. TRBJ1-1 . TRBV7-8 TGTGCCAGCAGCTTAGCGCTTTCGACAGGGAACACTGAAGCTTTCTTT CASSLALSTGNTEAFF
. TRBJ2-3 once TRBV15 TGTGCCACCAGCAGAGTGGCTACCATCTCTAGCACAGATACGCAGTATTTT CATSRVATISSTDTQYF
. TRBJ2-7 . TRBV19 TGTGCCAGTAGTAAGAAGGGCATCTACGAGCAGTACTTC CASSKKGIYEQYF
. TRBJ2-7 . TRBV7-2 TGTGCCAGCAGCCTCGAAGGTGGGAGGACAAACGAGCAGTACTTC CASSLEGGRTNEQYF
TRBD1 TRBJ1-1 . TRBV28 TGTGCCAGCAGTTTCCGACAGGGGTGGACTGAAGCTTTCTTT CASSFRQGWTEAFF
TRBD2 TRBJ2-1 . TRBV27 TGTGCCAGCAGTTCGCTAGCGGAGAGGGATGAGCAGTTCTTC CASSSLAERDEQFF
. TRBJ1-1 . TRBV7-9 TGTGCCAGCAGATTCGGGACGGATGTAAACCTTGAAGCTTTCTTT CASRFGTDVNLEAFF
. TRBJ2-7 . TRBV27 TGTGCCAGCAGTTCCCCCCCGGCTACCTACGAGCAGTACTTC CASSSPPATYEQYF
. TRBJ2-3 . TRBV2 TGTGCCAGCAGTGAAAGCCCTTTAGGGCCGAATACGCAGTATTTT CASSESPLGPNTQYF
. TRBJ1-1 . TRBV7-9 TGTGCCAGCACCATTGCCGGGGTCTCGGGCACTGAAGCTTTCTTT CASTIAGVSGTEAFF
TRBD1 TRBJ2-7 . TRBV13 TGTGCCAGCAGCAAACGTGACAGGGATCTCTACGAGCAGTACTTC CASSKRDRDLYEQYF
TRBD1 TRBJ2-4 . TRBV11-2 TGTGCCAGCAGCTTAGTCGGGACAGGGGAAAACATTCAGTACTTC CASSLVGTGENIQYF
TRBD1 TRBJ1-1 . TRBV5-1 TGCGCCAGCAGCTTGTTCTCACCGGGACAGGGGAACACTGAAGCTTTCTTT CASSLFSPGQGNTEAFF
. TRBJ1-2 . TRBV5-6 TGTGCCAGCAGCTTGACTTCGGGCTATGGCTACACCTTC CASSLTSGYGYTF
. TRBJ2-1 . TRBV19 TGTGCCAGTAGTTCCTACTTAGCGGCAAACTCCTACAATGAGCAGTTCTTC CASSSYLAANSYNEQFF
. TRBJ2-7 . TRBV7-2 TGTGCCAGCGGGGGGTCCCCCTACGAGCAGTACTTC CASGGSPYEQYF
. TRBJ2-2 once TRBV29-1 TGCAGCGTTGCCACCGTAAACACCGGGGAGCTGTTTTTT CSVATVNTGELFF
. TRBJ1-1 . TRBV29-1 TGCAGCGTTCCCGGAGGGGAAGCTTTCTTT CSVPGGEAFF
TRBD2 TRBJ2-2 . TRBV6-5 TGTGCCAGCAGTTACTCAGCGGGGGATGGCGGGGAGCTGTTTTTT CASSYSAGDGGELFF
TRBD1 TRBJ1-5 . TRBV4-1 TGCGCCAGCAGCCAATACTACAGGGAGGGGGCCATCCCCCAGCATTTT CASSQYYREGAIPQHF
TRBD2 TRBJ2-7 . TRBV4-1 TGCGCCAGCAGCCAAAGGATGCGGGGGTCCGACTCCTACGAGCAGTACTTC CASSQRMRGSDSYEQYF
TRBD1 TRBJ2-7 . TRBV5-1 TGCGCCAGCAGCTCCGGGACAGACTCCTACGAGCAGTACTTC CASSSGTDSYEQYF
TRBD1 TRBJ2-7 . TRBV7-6 TGTGCCAGCAGCCCTGGACAGGGGCTATCCTACGAGCAGTACTTC CASSPGQGLSYEQYF
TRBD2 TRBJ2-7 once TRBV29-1 TGCAGCTGTTGGACTAGCGGCGGCGAGCAGTACTTC CSCWTSGGEQYF
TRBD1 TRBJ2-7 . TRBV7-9 TGTGCCAGCAGCTTCCAGGGGGCCCCTACCTACGAGCAGTACTTC CASSFQGAPTYEQYF
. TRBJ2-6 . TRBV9 TGTGCCAGCAGCTCACCCCGAGGGTCTGGGGCCAACGTCCTGACTTTC CASSSPRGSGANVLTF
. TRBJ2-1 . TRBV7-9 TGTGCCAGCAGCCCCCCGGGGGCTCCCTACAATGAGCAGTTCTTC CASSPPGAPYNEQFF
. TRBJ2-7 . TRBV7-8 TGTGCCAGCAGCTTAGATGATGGGGTCCACGAGCAGTACTTC CASSLDDGVHEQYF
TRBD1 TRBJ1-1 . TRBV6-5 TGTGCCAGCAGTTACGGACAGGAGGGTGACACTGAAGCTTTCTTT CASSYGQEGDTEAFF
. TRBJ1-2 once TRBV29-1 TGCAGCGCATTGACGGACGGCCCGAAGTGCTACACCTTC CSALTDGPKCYTF
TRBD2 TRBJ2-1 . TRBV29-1 TGCAGCGCTCGAGGACTAGCGGGCCGGATCAGCTCCTACAATGAGCAGTTCTTC CSARGLAGRISSYNEQFF
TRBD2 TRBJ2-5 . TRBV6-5 TGTGCCAGCAGTATAGCGGGAGAAGAGACCCAGTACTTC CASSIAGEETQYF
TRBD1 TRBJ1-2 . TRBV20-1 TGCAGTGCTAGCAGGACAGGGTTCAGAATAGACACCTTC CSASRTGFRIDTF
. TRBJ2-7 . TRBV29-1 TGCAGCGTTGTGGCGGCTGCCTACGAGCAGTACTTC CSVVAAAYEQYF